These 8 T cell receptor beta chains originate from one sample sequenced in a study of T cell repertoires in cytomegalovirus infection. TCRdb redid the calling of the reads with MiXCR, one entry per CDR3 protein. The sample consists of about 890,000 distinct CDR3 sequences, roughly a third of them appearing once. Their target antigens are unknown. The specimen comprised cultured CD8+ T cells from PBMCs, sampled from culture after CMV antigen stimulation. The origin of the receptors is a human donor in good health (CMV status not recorded). Some clones in this sample may be carry-over from other donors' samples.

This clonotype has at least ten counts. The V call is TRBV20-1, the J call TRBJ1-5; D is unresolved. CDR3 length: 13 amino acids. V lost 2 bases to trimming and J lost 7 bases, with 12 bases between them. Per the germline V gene, CDR1 is DFQATT and CDR2 is SNEGSKA (reference sequence). CDR3 sequence reads: CSARSTDWQPQHF. In DNA form, the CDR3 reads TGCAGTGCTAGAAGCACCGACTGGCAGCCCCAGCATTTT.

This clonotype was seen a handful of times. The chain combines TRBV4-2 with TRBJ1-1, with TRBD1 matching over 7 bases. The CDR3 contains 12 residues. V lost 0 bases to trimming and J lost 11 bases; unmatched junction nucleotides: 3. CDR1 and CDR2 from the germline V gene are LGHNA and YNFKEQ. The CDR3 spells CASSQDTTGAFF. For the CDR3, the DNA is TGTGCCAGCAGCCAAGATACGACAGGGGCTTTCTTT.

This clonotype was counted at least ten times. An end of the junction does not agree with germline; a read error may underlie this. V is TRBV7-7 and J is TRBJ2-7, with 10 bases fitting TRBD1. The germline V gene encodes CDR1 SSHAT and CDR2 FNYEAQ (reference sequence). This CDR3 contains 14 residues. This CDR3 reads CASSFRDRGYEQYF. The CDR3 DNA follows: TGTGCTAGCAGCTTCAGGGACAGGGGCTACGAGCAGTACTTC.

The chain combines TRBV19 with TRBJ2-3, with 8 positions matching TRBD2. Germline V lookup: CDR1 LNHDA, CDR2 SQIVND (reference sequence). V lost 9 bases, J lost 2 bases, and 4 bases stayed unmatched. The CDR3 is made up of 13 amino acids. DNA of the CDR3: TGTGCCAGACCGACTAGCGACACAGATACGCAGTATTTT. Amino acids: CARPTSDTDTQYF.

The gene calls are TRBV19 and TRBJ2-4, with 8 bases lining up with TRBD1. This CDR3 has 15 residues. Losses at the gene ends were 1 base for V and 6 bases for J; bases not matched to a gene: 5. Germline V CDR1 and CDR2: LNHDA, SQIVND (reference sequence). CDR3 sequence: CASSIVRDRGNIQYF. The CDR3 coding sequence is TGTGCCAGTAGTATAGTCCGCGACAGGGGAAACATTCAGTACTTC.

A few counts support this clonotype. V is TRBV7-6 and J is TRBJ2-4; 10 bases are a match to TRBD2. This CDR3 comprises 18 residues. V lost 2 bases and J lost 5; bases outside the gene matches: 12. CDR1 is SGHVS, CDR2 FNYEAQ, per germline. In DNA, the CDR3 is TGTGCCAGCAGCTTACTGGTTCGGGCTAGCGGGGGCCAAAACATTCAGTACTTC. Its protein product is CASSLLVRASGGQNIQYF.

This clonotype was counted only a few times. V usage is TRBV6-1 and J usage is TRBJ2-2; D possibly corresponds to TRBD1 (6 bases). The V and J ends lost 5 bases and 1 base respectively, with 11 bases between them. The germline V gene encodes CDR1 MNHNS and CDR2 SASEGT. The CDR3 covers 15 residues. The CDR3 DNA reads TGTGCCAGCAGTATTGGGGGCATGAACACCGGGGAGCTGTTTTTT. Translating gives CASSIGGMNTGELFF.

The genes are TRBV20-1 and TRBJ1-1; no clear D. CDR1 and CDR2 from the germline V gene are DFQATT and SNEGSKA (reference sequence). Between the trimmed V and J ends, which lost 0 bases and 4 bases, there was a span of 12 bases. This CDR3 spans 14 amino acids. The CDR3: CSARDLARLTEAFF. In DNA form, the CDR3 reads TGCAGTGCTAGAGATTTGGCCAGGCTCACTGAAGCTTTCTTT.